The 22 T cell receptor beta chains in this list originate from one sample, sequenced in a study of early T cells in non-severe SARS-CoV-2 infection. MiXCR, run by TCRdb on the 5' RACE reads, gives a single entry per CDR3 protein. The sample lists roughly 80,000 distinct CDR3 sequences; around 8.7% were seen once. The sample comprised whole blood. The receptors were sampled from an adult who was a healthcare worker with PCR-confirmed SARS-CoV-2 infection or an uninfected control (not recorded which).

The chain couples TRBV7-9 to TRBJ2-1; TRBD2 matches 10 bases. V gave up 5 bases and J gave up 8 bases; unmatched junction bases: 12. This CDR3 comprises 16 residues. Per the germline V gene, CDR1 is SEHNR and CDR2 is FQNEAQ (reference sequence). In DNA, the CDR3 is TGTGCCAGCAGCCTATCACTAGCGGGAAGGGGCGATGAGCAGTTCTTC. As protein: CASSLSLAGRGDEQFF. Together with reference TRBV7-9 and TRBJ2-1, the CDR3 gives the full variable domain: DTGVSQNPRHKITKRGQNVTFRCDPISEHNRLYWYRQTLGQGPEFLTYFQNEAQLEKSRLLSDRFSAERPKGSFSTLEIQRTEQGDSAMYLCASSLSLAGRGDEQFFGPGTRLTVL.

This clonotype was seen a few times. The CDR3 here is CASSSGLISDTQYF. The CDR3 coding sequence is TGTGCCAGCAGCTCGGGACTAATATCAGATACGCAGTATTTT. The chain links TRBV7-3 to TRBJ2-3; TRBD2 matches 7 bases. V lost 4 bases to trimming and J lost 4 bases; unmatched junction nucleotides: 5. The CDR3 extends over 14 amino acids. CDR1 and CDR2 (germline): SGHTA, FQGTGA.

This clonotype turned up a few times. The chain employs TRBV29-1 and TRBJ1-4; 12 positions match TRBD1. Germline V lookup: CDR1 SQVTM, CDR2 ANQGSEA. The CDR3 totals 17 residues. The J segment lost 5 bases and the V segment lost 8 bases, leaving 15 bases of the junction unmatched. The CDR3 DNA sequence: TGCAGCTTTTCCGGGACAGGGGGCCCGGAGGGGAATGAAAAACTGTTTTTT. Translating gives CSFSGTGGPEGNEKLFF.

This clonotype was seen many times. V is TRBV28 and J is TRBJ2-7; D uncertain. The germline V gene encodes CDR1 MDHEN and CDR2 SYDVKM. The CDR3 length is 14 residues. The V end lost 11 bases, the J end lost 3 bases, and 20 bases lay between the germline ends. The CDR3 spells CASSPHASYYEQYF. The DNA for the CDR3 is TGTGCCTCATCACCGCACGCTAGTTACTACGAGCAGTACTTC.

This clonotype came up many times. This chain uses TRBV11-2 with TRBJ2-1; TRBD2 is a possible D gene (5 bases). The V and J ends lost 1 base and 4 bases respectively, with 17 bases between them. The CDR3 is 17 amino acids. The germline V gene has CDR1 SGHAT and CDR2 FQNNGV. CDR3 nucleotide sequence: TGTGCCAGCAGCTTAGCGGTCGGGGTGGGGTATTACAATGAGCAGTTCTTC. Its translation: CASSLAVGVGYYNEQFF.

The chain combines TRBV11-3 with TRBJ2-3; D is ambiguous. The CDR3 extends over 15 amino acids. The V and J ends lost 5 bases and 3 bases respectively, with 15 bases between them. The germline gives CDR1 SGHNT, CDR2 YENEEA. CDR3 amino acids: CASSPHGRATDTQYF. In DNA, the CDR3 is TGTGCCAGCAGCCCCCACGGACGAGCGACAGATACGCAGTATTTT.

There are many counts of this clonotype. The chain has TRBV6-1 and TRBJ2-3; a weak D match, TRBD1 (6 bases). Per the germline V gene, CDR1 is MNHNS and CDR2 is SASEGT. The CDR3 is 15 residues long. With 3 bases removed from V and 1 base from J, the gap between germline ends came to 11 bases. The CDR3 loop is CASSDVGARTDTQYF. In DNA, the CDR3 is TGTGCCAGCAGTGATGTGGGGGCCCGCACAGATACGCAGTATTTT.

This clonotype was detected only a few times. The chain is built from TRBV20-1 and TRBJ2-6, with D possibly TRBD1 on 6 matching bases. The germline CDR1 and CDR2 sequences are DFQATT and SNEGSKA (reference sequence). The CDR3 is 19 residues long. The germline V and J ends were trimmed by 3 bases and 0 bases, with 21 bases remaining between them. CDR3 DNA sequence: TGCAGTGCTAGCCGGAGGACAGCCGACTTGAGCTCTGGGGCCAACGTCCTGACTTTC. This sequence encodes CSASRRTADLSSGANVLTF.

The chain joins TRBV9 to TRBJ2-3; D is undetermined. There are 13 residues in the CDR3. CDR1 is SGDLS, CDR2 YYNGEE, per germline. V was pared by 4 bases and J by 10 bases, with 16 bases between. The CDR3 DNA follows: TGTGCCAGCAGCCCGGGCCTGTTATTGGCGCAGTATTTT. This codes for CASSPGLLLAQYF.

This clonotype was seen at least ten times. The chain is built from TRBV7-9 and TRBJ2-6, with D unclear. CDR1 and CDR2 (germline): SEHNR, FQNEAQ (reference sequence). CDR3 size: 15 residues. Trimming stripped 5 bases from V and 0 bases from J, with 8 bases between. The CDR3 DNA reads as TGTGCCAGCAGCGGAGTGGACTCTGGGGCCAACGTCCTGACTTTC. It encodes CASSGVDSGANVLTF.

This clonotype was recorded many times. V and J are TRBV12-3 or TRBV12-4 and TRBJ2-1; 13 bases line up with TRBD2. J lost 7 bases, V lost 2 bases, and 5 bases had no gene match. The CDR3 sequence is 16 residues long. The DNA for the CDR3 is TGTGCCAGCAGTTTATTCGGACTAGCGGGGGTAAATGAGCAGTTCTTC. Translation: CASSLFGLAGVNEQFF.

This clonotype was picked up many times. The chain recombines TRBV28 with TRBJ2-7; D tentatively fits TRBD1 or TRBD2 (6 bases each). Germline loops: CDR1 MDHEN, CDR2 SYDVKM. V gave up 6 bases and J gave up 6 bases, with 15 bases separating them. The CDR3 loop spans 13 amino acids. CDR3 loop: CASSPQGRIEQYF. The CDR3, as DNA: TGTGCCAGCAGCCCCCAGGGGAGGATCGAGCAGTACTTC.

Remarks on this clonotype: This clone may be a read error of a much larger clone one base away. The chain has TRBV3-1 and TRBJ1-2; D is unclear. Trimming took 4 bases from V and 4 from J, leaving 7 bases between them. Per the germline V gene, CDR1 is LGHDT and CDR2 is YNNKEL (reference sequence). CDR3 length: 12 residues. The CDR3, as DNA: TGTGCCAGCAGCCCCCCAGGCTATGGCTACACCTTC. Its translation: CASSPPGYGYTF.

The V and J genes are TRBV9 and TRBJ2-1; 8 bases align to TRBD2. The CDR3 spans 16 residues. Per the germline V gene, CDR1 is SGDLS and CDR2 is YYNGEE. V shed 3 bases, J shed 6 bases, and the junction held 11 bases outside the gene matches. DNA of the CDR3: TGTGCCAGCAGCGCCCACGCCGGGCTAGCGGGCAATGAGCAGTTCTTC. Translated: CASSAHAGLAGNEQFF.

This clonotype occurred many times. The chain has TRBV30 and TRBJ2-1; unclear D gene. Germline lookup yields CDR1 GTSNPN and CDR2 SVGIG (reference sequence). This CDR3 region has 11 residues. V lost 3 bases and J lost 12, with 12 bases in between. The chain's CDR3 is CAWSPGVGQFF. The CDR3 DNA reads as TGTGCCTGGAGCCCTGGGGTAGGGCAGTTCTTC.

Many counts were recorded for this clonotype. The chain couples TRBV6-2 or TRBV6-3 to TRBJ1-6, with no clear D. Germline V lookup: CDR1 MNHEY, CDR2 SVGEGT. V gave up 2 bases and J gave up 7 bases, with 12 bases separating them. The CDR3 loop spans 15 amino acids. CDR3 protein: CASSYQDGANSPLHF. CDR3 bases: TGTGCCAGCAGTTACCAGGACGGCGCGAATTCACCCCTCCACTTT.

This clonotype showed up just a few times. CDR3: CASSLVNRVSTDTQYF. The CDR3, as DNA: TGTGCCAGCAGCCTGGTCAACAGGGTTAGCACAGATACGCAGTATTTT. The chain employs TRBV5-4 and TRBJ2-3; D might be TRBD1 (6 bases). V gave up 4 bases and J gave up 0 bases, with 15 bases separating them. Per germline, CDR1 SGHNT and CDR2 YYREEE (reference sequence). The CDR3 spans 16 residues. Full variable domain (outside the CDR3, taken from reference TRBV5-4 and TRBJ2-3): ETGVTQSPTHLIKTRGQQVTLRCSSQSGHNTVSWYQQALGQGPQFIFQYYREEENGRGNFPPRFSGLQFPNYSSELNVNALELDDSALYLCASSLVNRVSTDTQYFGPGTRLTVL.

This clonotype was seen repeatedly, ten times or more. The chain joins TRBV25-1 to TRBJ2-1, with D hard to call. The V end was cut by 1 base, the J end by 7 bases, with 11 bases between. The CDR3 spans 14 residues. CDR1 is MGHDK, CDR2 SYGVNS, per germline. CDR3 bases: TGTGCCAGCAGTGAATCAAGACCGGCTAATGAGCAGTTCTTC. This encodes CASSESRPANEQFF.

This clonotype was observed many times. This chain uses TRBV4-1 with TRBJ2-5; TRBD2 matches at 11 bases. This CDR3 has 19 amino acids. Germline V gene sequence: CDR1 MGHRA, CDR2 YSYEKL. V gave up 4 bases and J gave up 5 bases; unmatched junction bases: 18. The DNA of the CDR3 is TGCGCCAGCAGCCCAGCGGGACAATCACTAGCGGGAGCTTACGAGACCCAGTACTTC. Protein: CASSPAGQSLAGAYETQYF.

In this sample, this clonotype turned up many times. The rearrangement links TRBV19 to TRBJ2-1; 7 nucleotides agree with TRBD2. The germline V gene has CDR1 LNHDA and CDR2 SQIVND (reference sequence). V lost 6 bases to trimming and J lost 9 bases; unmatched junction nucleotides: 17. The CDR3 loop spans 16 amino acids. The CDR3 is CASSKTSPAREGEQFF. CDR3 coding DNA: TGTGCCAGTAGCAAGACTAGCCCCGCTCGGGAAGGTGAGCAGTTCTTC.

In this sample, this clonotype turned up a few times. This sequence joins TRBV24-1 and TRBJ2-2, with D possibly being TRBD1 (7 bases). The CDR3 runs to 16 residues. V lost 5 bases, J lost 4 bases, and 16 bases lay in between. Germline lookup yields CDR1 KGHDR and CDR2 SFDVKD. The CDR3 nucleotides are TGTGCCACCAGTGCCCGTACCCAGGGGGGCACCGGGGAGCTGTTTTTT. It translates to CATSARTQGGTGELFF.

The V gene is TRBV12-3 or TRBV12-4, the J gene TRBJ2-7, with D hard to call. CDR3 length: 15 amino acids. With 0 bases removed from V and 3 bases from J, the gap between germline ends came to 12 bases. The CDR3 region is CASSLAGASGYEQYF. The CDR3 DNA is TGTGCCAGCAGTTTAGCAGGTGCCTCTGGCTACGAGCAGTACTTC.